A selection of T cell receptor beta chains follows, all from one sample in a study of shared clonotypes between healthy human individuals. Produced via immunoSEQ multiplex PCR; TCRdb's table is partial and in-frame only. The sample has about 820,000 clones, about 91% seen once. The specimen was naive CD8+ T cells sorted from blood. These receptors were obtained from a man aged 30 to 39 in good health. Both conserved end residues are part of each CDR3. Expanded clones get a size class; other rows say once, few or many, or leave the size out.

j_call: TRBJ2-2; v_call: TRBV16; clone_size: NA; cdr3_aa: CASSQRGTSGSFGELFF
j_call: TRBJ2-3; v_call: TRBV19; clone_size: once; cdr3_aa: CATNSMGGREYADTQYF
j_call: TRBJ2-1; v_call: TRBV4-1; clone_size: once; cdr3_aa: CASSQAGGWPYNEQFF
j_call: TRBJ2-3; v_call: TRBV7-9; clone_size: NA; cdr3_aa: CASSLTRTSGTTSTDTQYF
j_call: TRBJ2-1; v_call: TRBV4-3; clone_size: once; cdr3_aa: CASSQDFRPSYNEQFF
j_call: TRBJ1-1; v_call: TRBV30; clone_size: NA; cdr3_aa: CAWSSGTENTEAFF
j_call: TRBJ2-3; v_call: TRBV7-6; clone_size: NA; cdr3_aa: CASSSRLAGGPSDTQYF
j_call: TRBJ2-7; v_call: TRBV27; clone_size: NA; cdr3_aa: CASSFLSDSYEQYF
j_call: TRBJ1-5; v_call: TRBV30; clone_size: NA; cdr3_aa: CAWSVAHNSNQPQHF
j_call: TRBJ2-5; v_call: TRBV7-9; clone_size: NA; cdr3_aa: CASSPTSTLIYQETQYF
j_call: TRBJ2-1; v_call: TRBV28; clone_size: NA; cdr3_aa: CASSQDRGGNEQFF
j_call: TRBJ2-7; v_call: TRBV7-9; clone_size: few; cdr3_aa: CASSPGQTYEQYF
j_call: TRBJ1-3; v_call: TRBV7-9; clone_size: NA; cdr3_aa: CASSLDQGFSGNTIYF
j_call: TRBJ1-4; v_call: TRBV21-1; clone_size: NA; cdr3_aa: CASSQTGLIRKLFF
j_call: TRBJ2-3; v_call: TRBV6-4; clone_size: NA; cdr3_aa: CASSQGTDTQYF
j_call: TRBJ2-1; v_call: TRBV27; clone_size: NA; cdr3_aa: CASSLSGIYNEQFF
j_call: TRBJ2-3; v_call: TRBV19; clone_size: NA; cdr3_aa: CASTPRTGDGTDTQYF
j_call: TRBJ2-1; v_call: TRBV5-4; clone_size: NA; cdr3_aa: CASSPGGVHGEVF
j_call: TRBJ2-1; v_call: TRBV2; clone_size: NA; cdr3_aa: CASRTGTSGLSSYNEQFF
j_call: TRBJ2-7; v_call: TRBV6-1; clone_size: NA; cdr3_aa: CASSTGTGDPEQYF
j_call: TRBJ2-7; v_call: TRBV10-1; clone_size: NA; cdr3_aa: CASSATESSYEQYF
j_call: TRBJ2-7; v_call: TRBV19; clone_size: NA; cdr3_aa: CASSLYEQYF
j_call: TRBJ2-7; v_call: TRBV27; clone_size: NA; cdr3_aa: CASSLSTQGYEQYF
j_call: TRBJ2-7; v_call: TRBV27; clone_size: NA; cdr3_aa: CASSLTGDQNYEQYF
j_call: TRBJ2-7; v_call: TRBV19; clone_size: NA; cdr3_aa: CASSMRGGRDSYEQYF
j_call: TRBJ2-7; v_call: TRBV28; clone_size: few; cdr3_aa: CASSFRHTGYEQYF
j_call: TRBJ2-1; v_call: TRBV7-9; clone_size: NA; cdr3_aa: CASSLGGVGNEQFF
j_call: TRBJ2-7; v_call: TRBV29-1; clone_size: NA; cdr3_aa: CSVRGGQGAQGYEQYF
j_call: TRBJ2-7; v_call: TRBV11-2; clone_size: NA; cdr3_aa: CASSLESSYEQYF
j_call: TRBJ2-2; v_call: TRBV7-9; clone_size: NA; cdr3_aa: CASSFTTPTGELFF
j_call: TRBJ1-1; v_call: TRBV25-1; clone_size: NA; cdr3_aa: CASSKGLDAFF
j_call: TRBJ1-1; v_call: TRBV4-3; clone_size: NA; cdr3_aa: CASSQGARMNTEAFF
j_call: TRBJ2-6; v_call: TRBV9; clone_size: NA; cdr3_aa: CASSVFGTASGANVLTF